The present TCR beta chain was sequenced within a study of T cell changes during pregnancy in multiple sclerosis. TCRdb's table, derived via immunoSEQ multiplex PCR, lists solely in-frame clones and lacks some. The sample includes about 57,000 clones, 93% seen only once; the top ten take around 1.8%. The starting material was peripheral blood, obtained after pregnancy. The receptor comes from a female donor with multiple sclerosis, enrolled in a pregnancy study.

The CDR3 DNA follows: TGTGCCAGCAGTGAGGGAGAGACCTCCTACGAGCAGTACTTC. As protein: CASSEGETSYEQYF. The chain has TRBV6-1 and TRBJ2-5; D is perhaps TRBD2 (5 bases). The end of the DNA aligns better with TRBJ2-7, so the J call may be wrong. Germline values: CDR1 MNHNS, CDR2 SASEGT. The CDR3 has 14 amino acids.